These 13 T cell receptor beta chains were sequenced from one sample in a study of blood T cell repertoires in COVID-19. Some clones are missing from TCRdb's copy, which holds only in-frame ones; the method was immunoSEQ multiplex PCR. The repertoire consists of 55,000 to 85,000 clones, with around 70% occurring once and the leading ten covering over 20%. Sequencing was carried out using peripheral blood. These receptors were obtained from a man aged 60-69 years with acute or convalescent COVID-19.

J is TRBJ2-7 and V is TRBV10-2, with unresolved D. The CDR3 is 11 amino acids. Germline V gene data show CDR1 as WSHSY and CDR2 as SAAADI. V was shortened by 6 bases and J by 6 bases, with 9 bases between the two germline ends. The CDR3 region is CASSEVGEQYV. CDR3 sequence (DNA): TGCGCCAGCAGCGAAGTCGGCGAGCAGTACGTC.

In its sample, this clone is medium-sized. The genes are TRBV19 and TRBJ1-3, with D unclear. The CDR3 totals 14 residues. Germline assignment: CDR1 LNHDA and CDR2 SQIVND (reference sequence). V dropped 6 bases and J dropped 0 bases, with 9 bases sitting between them. CDR3: CASRLTNSGNTIYF. CDR3 in DNA: TGTGCCAGTAGGCTGACTAACTCTGGAAACACCATATATTTT.

This chain links TRBV5-4 with TRBJ2-3; D gene ambiguous. There are 13 residues in the CDR3. In germline, CDR1 is SGHNT, CDR2 YYREEE (reference sequence). V dropped 0 bases and J dropped 6 bases, with 8 bases sitting between them. CDR3 nucleotide sequence: TGTGCCAGCAGCTTGGATGAGTCCGATACGCAGTATTTT. This translates into CASSLDESDTQYF.

This clone was recorded once. V usage is TRBV28 and J usage is TRBJ1-4; TRBD1 agrees at 9 bases. Germline V gives CDR1 MDHEN, CDR2 SYDVKM. The CDR3 contains 19 residues. Germline trimming cut 6 bases from V and 0 bases from J; bases unmatched to any gene: 14. The CDR3 DNA is TGTGCCAGCAGCCCGTTACCCGGACAGGGGCAACCAACTAATGAAAAACTGTTTTTT. As protein: CASSPLPGQGQPTNEKLFF.

The J gene is TRBJ1-4, the V gene TRBV7-9, with unresolved D. Trimming removed 2 bases from V and 8 bases from J, with 15 bases in between. This CDR3 is built from 15 residues. The V gene's germline CDR1 is SEHNR and CDR2 FQNEAQ (reference sequence). The DNA for the CDR3 is TGTGCCAGCAGCTTAAATGCGGCAGATGGGGAAAAACTGTTTTTT. The encoded protein is CASSLNAADGEKLFF.

The chain carries TRBV5-6 and TRBJ1-1; 7 bases agree with TRBD1. Trimming took 4 bases from V and 5 from J; bases not matched to a gene: 2. Germline V lookup: CDR1 SGHDT, CDR2 YYEEEE. The CDR3 sequence is 12 residues long. CDR3 DNA sequence: TGTGCCAGCAGCCCAGGGGGTACTGAAGCTTTCTTT. It encodes CASSPGGTEAFF. The full variable domain, in which reference TRBV5-6 and TRBJ1-1 provide the parts outside the CDR3, is DAGVTQSPTHLIKTRGQQVTLRCSPKSGHDTVSWYQQALGQGPQFIFQYYEEEERQRGNFPDRFSGHQFPNYSSELNVNALLLGDSALYLCASSPGGTEAFFGQGTRLTVV.

The chain joins TRBV15 to TRBJ1-3, with D unclear. Deletions cut 0 bases from V and 0 bases from J, with 9 bases between. Germline CDR1 LNHNV, CDR2 YYDKDF (reference sequence). This CDR3 spans 16 amino acids. CDR3 sequence: CATSRETGFSGNTIYF. The CDR3 DNA follows: TGTGCCACCAGCAGAGAGACCGGGTTCTCTGGAAACACCATATATTTT.

Only a few counts were recorded for this clone. The rearrangement uses TRBV6-5 and TRBJ2-3, with TRBD1 matching over 8 bases. The CDR3 is 13 residues long. Germline V gene data show CDR1 as MNHEY and CDR2 as SVGAGI. V lost 7 bases, J lost 2 bases, and 2 bases stayed unmatched. The CDR3 region is CASKGQVTDTQYF. Written as DNA, the CDR3 is TGTGCCAGCAAGGGACAGGTCACAGATACGCAGTATTTT.

The V and J genes are TRBV7-6 and TRBJ2-2, with a possible D match to TRBD1 (5 bases). V was pared by 5 bases and J by 8 bases, with 9 bases between. The CDR3 has 12 amino acids. Germline CDR1 reads SGHVS; CDR2 reads FNYEAQ. CDR3 bases: TGTGCCAGCAGCCCCCGACAGGGGGAGCTGTTTTTT. Translating gives CASSPRQGELFF.

This clone was counted once. The chain recombines TRBV2 with TRBJ2-2; 13 bases match TRBD2. CDR1 and CDR2 (germline): SNHLY, FYNNEI. The CDR3 has 16 amino acids. V lost 7 bases to trimming and J lost 1 base; unmatched junction nucleotides: 3. For the CDR3, the DNA is TGTGCCAGCAAGAGACTAGCGGGAGGGAACACCGGGGAGCTGTTTTTT. Translating it yields CASKRLAGGNTGELFF.

This clone has at least ten counts. Distinct nucleotide sequences in the sample also encode this CDR3. The V and J genes are TRBV5-1 and TRBJ1-1; 7 nucleotides line up with TRBD1. The CDR3 has 14 amino acids. V lost 4 bases, J lost 3 bases, and 6 bases stayed unmatched. Germline V lookup: CDR1 SGHRS, CDR2 YFSETQ. CDR3: CASSARTGDTEAFF. In DNA, the CDR3 is TGCGCCAGCAGCGCGCGGACAGGTGACACTGAAGCTTTCTTT.

The chain links TRBV19 to TRBJ2-7; TRBD2 matches at 8 bases. The ends lost 3 bases at V and 7 bases at J; junction bases unmatched: 5. The CDR3 sequence is 13 residues long. Germline V lookup: CDR1 LNHDA, CDR2 SQIVND (reference sequence). The CDR3 region has the DNA TGTGCCAGTAGTATCGGGAGGGATACTGAGCAGTACGTC. This gives the protein CASSIGRDTEQYV.

The sample holds many counts of this clone. The rearrangement uses TRBV27 and TRBJ2-6, with D perhaps TRBD2 (5 bases). CDR1 and CDR2 (germline): MNHEY, SMNVEV (reference sequence). The CDR3 is made up of 15 amino acids. Trimming took 7 bases from V and 2 from J, leaving 12 bases between them. CDR3 DNA sequence: TGTGCCAGCATGAGGGAACCAACTGGGGCCAACGTCCTGACTTTC. Amino acid sequence: CASMREPTGANVLTF.